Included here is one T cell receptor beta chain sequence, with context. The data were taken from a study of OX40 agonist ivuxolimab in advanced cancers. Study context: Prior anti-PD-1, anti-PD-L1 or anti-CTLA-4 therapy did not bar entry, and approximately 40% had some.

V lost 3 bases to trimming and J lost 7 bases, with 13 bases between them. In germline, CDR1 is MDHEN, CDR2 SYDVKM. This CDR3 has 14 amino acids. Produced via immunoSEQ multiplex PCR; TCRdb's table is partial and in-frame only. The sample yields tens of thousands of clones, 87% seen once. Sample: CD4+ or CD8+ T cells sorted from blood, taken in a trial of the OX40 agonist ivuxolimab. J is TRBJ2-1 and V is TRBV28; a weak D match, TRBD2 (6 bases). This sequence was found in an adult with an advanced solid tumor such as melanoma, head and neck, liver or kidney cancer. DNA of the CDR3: TGTGCCAGCAGTTTTTATGGAGGGGAGAATGAGCAGTTCTTC. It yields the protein CASSFYGGENEQFF. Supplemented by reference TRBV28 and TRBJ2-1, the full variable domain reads DVKVTQSSRYLVKRTGEKVFLECVQDMDHENMFWYRQDPGLGLRLIYFSYDVKMKEKGDIPEGYSVSREKKERFSLILESASTNQTSMYLCASSFYGGENEQFFGPGTRLTVL.